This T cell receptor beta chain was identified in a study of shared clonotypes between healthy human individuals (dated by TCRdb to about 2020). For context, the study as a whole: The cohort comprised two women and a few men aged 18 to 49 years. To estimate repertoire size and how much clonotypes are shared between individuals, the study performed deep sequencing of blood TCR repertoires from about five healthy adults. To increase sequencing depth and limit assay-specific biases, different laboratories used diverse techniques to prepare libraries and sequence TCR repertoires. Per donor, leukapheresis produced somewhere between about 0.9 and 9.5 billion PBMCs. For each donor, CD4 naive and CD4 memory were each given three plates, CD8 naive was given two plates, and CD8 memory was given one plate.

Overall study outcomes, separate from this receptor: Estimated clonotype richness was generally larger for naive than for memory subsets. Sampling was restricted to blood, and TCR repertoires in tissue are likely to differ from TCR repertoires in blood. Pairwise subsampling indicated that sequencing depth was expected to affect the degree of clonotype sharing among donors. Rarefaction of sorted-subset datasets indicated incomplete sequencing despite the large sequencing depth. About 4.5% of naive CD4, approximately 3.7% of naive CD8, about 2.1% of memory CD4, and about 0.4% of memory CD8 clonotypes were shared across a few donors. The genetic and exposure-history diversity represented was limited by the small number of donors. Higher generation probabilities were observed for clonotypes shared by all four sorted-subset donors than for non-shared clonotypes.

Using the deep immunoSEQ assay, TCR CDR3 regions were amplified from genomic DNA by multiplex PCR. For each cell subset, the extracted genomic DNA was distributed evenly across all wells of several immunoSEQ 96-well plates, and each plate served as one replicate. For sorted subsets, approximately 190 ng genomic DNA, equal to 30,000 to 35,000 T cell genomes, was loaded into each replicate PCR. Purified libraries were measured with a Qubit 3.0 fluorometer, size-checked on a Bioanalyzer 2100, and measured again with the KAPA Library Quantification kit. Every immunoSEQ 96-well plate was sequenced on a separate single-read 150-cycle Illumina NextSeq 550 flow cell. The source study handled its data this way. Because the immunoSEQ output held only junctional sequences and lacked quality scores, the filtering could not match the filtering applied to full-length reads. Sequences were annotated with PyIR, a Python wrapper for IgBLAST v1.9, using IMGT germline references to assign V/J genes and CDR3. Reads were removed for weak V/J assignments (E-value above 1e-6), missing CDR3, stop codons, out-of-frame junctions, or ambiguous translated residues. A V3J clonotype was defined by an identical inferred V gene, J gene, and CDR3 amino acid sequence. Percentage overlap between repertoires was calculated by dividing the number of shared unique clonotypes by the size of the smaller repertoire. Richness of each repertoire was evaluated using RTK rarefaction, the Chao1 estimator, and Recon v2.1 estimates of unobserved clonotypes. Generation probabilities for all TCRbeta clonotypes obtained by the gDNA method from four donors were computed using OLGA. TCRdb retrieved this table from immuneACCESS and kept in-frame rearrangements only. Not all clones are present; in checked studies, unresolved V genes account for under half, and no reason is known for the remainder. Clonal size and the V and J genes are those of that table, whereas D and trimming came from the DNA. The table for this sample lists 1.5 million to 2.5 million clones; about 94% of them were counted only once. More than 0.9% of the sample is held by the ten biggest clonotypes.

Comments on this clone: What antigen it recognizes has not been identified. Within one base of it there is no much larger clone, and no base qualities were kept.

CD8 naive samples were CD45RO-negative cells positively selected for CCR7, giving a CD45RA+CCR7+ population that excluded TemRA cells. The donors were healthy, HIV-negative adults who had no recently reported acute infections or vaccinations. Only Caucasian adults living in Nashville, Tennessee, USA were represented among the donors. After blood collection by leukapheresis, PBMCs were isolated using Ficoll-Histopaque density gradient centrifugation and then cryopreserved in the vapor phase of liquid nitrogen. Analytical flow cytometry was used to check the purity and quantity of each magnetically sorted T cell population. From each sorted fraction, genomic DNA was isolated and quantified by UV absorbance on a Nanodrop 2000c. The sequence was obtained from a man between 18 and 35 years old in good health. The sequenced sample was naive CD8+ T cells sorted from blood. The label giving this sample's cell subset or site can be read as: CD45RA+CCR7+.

Here is the DNA: TGTGCCAGCAGTGAAGCGTGGGCTAGCGGGGGGACAACTCAAGAGACCCAGTACTTC. Its protein is CASSEAWASGGTTQETQYF. The sequence is built from TRBV2 and TRBJ2-5; 11 bases in the middle match TRBD2. The germline V gene provides CDR1 SNHLY and CDR2 FYNNEI. The CDR3 spans 19 residues, from the cysteine through the phenylalanine. The only DNA kept is the CDR3, 57 bases in frame from the first base. V and J are trimmed by 0 bases and 2 bases, and the gene matches miss 11 bases of the junction.